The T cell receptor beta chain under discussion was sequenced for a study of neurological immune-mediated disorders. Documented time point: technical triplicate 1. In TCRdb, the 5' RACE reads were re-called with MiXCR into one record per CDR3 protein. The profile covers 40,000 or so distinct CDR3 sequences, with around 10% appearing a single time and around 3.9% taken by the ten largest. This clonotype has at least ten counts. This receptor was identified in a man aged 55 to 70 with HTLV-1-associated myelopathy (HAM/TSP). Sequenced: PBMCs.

CDR3 DNA sequence: TGCAGTGCTAGGGGAAGGGTACAGGGGGCAGACGAAAAACTGTTTTTT. It yields the protein CSARGRVQGADEKLFF. V usage is TRBV20-1 and J usage is TRBJ1-4; 9 positions agree with TRBD1. Trimming at V came to 3 bases and at J to 8 bases, leaving 13 bases not matched to a gene. The germline CDR1 and CDR2 sequences are DFQATT and SNEGSKA (reference sequence). There are 16 residues in the CDR3.